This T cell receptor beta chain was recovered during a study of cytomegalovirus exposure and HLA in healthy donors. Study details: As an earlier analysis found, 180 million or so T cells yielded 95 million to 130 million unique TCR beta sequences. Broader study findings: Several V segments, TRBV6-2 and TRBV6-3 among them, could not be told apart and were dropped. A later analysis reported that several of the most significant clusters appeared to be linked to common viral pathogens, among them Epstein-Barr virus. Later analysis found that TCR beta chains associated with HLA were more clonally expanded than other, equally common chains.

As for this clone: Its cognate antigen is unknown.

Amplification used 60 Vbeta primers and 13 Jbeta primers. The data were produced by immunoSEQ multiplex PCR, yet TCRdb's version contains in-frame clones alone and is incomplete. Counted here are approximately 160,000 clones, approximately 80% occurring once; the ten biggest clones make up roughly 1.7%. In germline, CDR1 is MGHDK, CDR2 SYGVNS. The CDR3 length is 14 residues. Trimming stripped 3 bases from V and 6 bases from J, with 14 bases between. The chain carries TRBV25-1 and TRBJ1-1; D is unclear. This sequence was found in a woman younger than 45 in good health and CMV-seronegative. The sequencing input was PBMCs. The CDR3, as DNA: TGTGCCAGCAGTGATCCGGGTTTTTACGCTGAAGCTTTCTTT. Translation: CASSDPGFYAEAFF.